The 31 T cell receptor beta chains given below trace back to one sample, sequenced in a study of blood T cell repertoires in COVID-19. Only in-frame clones appear in the TCRdb table, and some are missing; sequencing was by immunoSEQ multiplex PCR. Among more than 20,000 clones listed, nearly 90% were seen once. The sequencing input was peripheral blood. These receptors all come from an older woman with active COVID-19.

This clone was recorded once. The chain employs TRBV7-8 and TRBJ2-1; 13 bases align to TRBD2. This CDR3 comprises 15 residues. Trimming took 6 bases from V and 7 from J; bases not matched to a gene: 6. CDR1 is SGHVS, CDR2 FQNEAQ, per germline. This CDR3 reads CASRFGTSGVNEQFF. The CDR3 DNA reads as TGTGCCAGCAGATTCGGGACTAGCGGGGTTAATGAGCAGTTCTTC.

The J gene is TRBJ1-1, the V gene TRBV19, with 8 bases lining up with TRBD1. This CDR3 region has 13 residues. Germline values: CDR1 LNHDA, CDR2 SQIVND (reference sequence). The junction had 8 bases not matched to a gene; V was cut back by 9 bases and J by 5 bases. The CDR3 sequence: CASTDRVGTEAFF. DNA of the CDR3: TGTGCCAGCACGGACAGGGTCGGGACTGAAGCTTTCTTT.

V is TRBV30 and J is TRBJ2-7; D remains ambiguous. The CDR3 has 13 amino acids. Per the germline V gene, CDR1 is GTSNPN and CDR2 is SVGIG (reference sequence). With 1 base removed from V and 4 bases from J, the gap between germline ends came to 11 bases. CDR3 region: CAWSAGDNYEQYF. In DNA, the CDR3 is TGTGCCTGGAGTGCTGGAGATAATTACGAGCAGTACTTC. Supplemented by reference TRBV30 and TRBJ2-7, the full variable domain reads SQTIHQWPATLVQPVGSPLSLECTVEGTSNPNLYWYRQAAGRGLQLLFYSVGIGQISSEVPQNLSASRPQDRQFILSSKKLLLSDSGFYLCAWSAGDNYEQYFGPGTRLTVT.

This clone appeared once. The chain has TRBV3-1 (or the pseudogene TRBV3-2) and TRBJ1-1; maybe TRBD1 (5 bases). The CDR3 has 14 amino acids. CDR1 is LGHDT, CDR2 YNNKEL, per germline (reference sequence). V was shortened by 4 bases and J by 4 bases, with 13 bases between the two germline ends. CDR3 bases: TGTGCCAGCAGCCCAATAGGGGCGAGCACTGAAGCTTTCTTT. As protein: CASSPIGASTEAFF.

This clone was seen only once. This chain uses TRBV6-2 or TRBV6-3 with TRBJ2-3; TRBD2 agrees at 10 bases. Germline-derived CDR1 and CDR2 are MNHEY and SVGEGT. The CDR3 is 16 residues long. After removal of 5 bases from V and 5 bases from J, the junction contained 10 bases not matched to a gene. The CDR3 spells CASSPAPLAGVDTQYF. The DNA for the CDR3 is TGTGCCAGCAGTCCCGCCCCGCTAGCGGGAGTAGATACGCAGTATTTT.

The chain carries TRBV28 and TRBJ1-2, with 10 positions matching TRBD1. CDR3 length: 15 amino acids. Germline V gene data show CDR1 as MDHEN and CDR2 as SYDVKM. The ends lost 6 bases at V and 4 bases at J; junction bases unmatched: 8. The CDR3 protein is CASSSGQGDSYGYTF. CDR3 bases: TGTGCCAGCAGCTCCGGACAGGGGGATAGCTATGGCTACACCTTC.

This sequence joins TRBV5-1 and TRBJ1-2, with 9 bases identical to TRBD1. J gave up 8 bases and V 0 bases, and 5 bases lay outside the gene matches. Germline values: CDR1 SGHRS, CDR2 YFSETQ. The CDR3 runs to 14 residues. In DNA, the CDR3 is TGCGCCAGCAGCTTGGGGGACAGGGTAGGCGGCTACACCTTC. It specifies CASSLGDRVGGYTF.

The chain recombines TRBV3-1 (or the pseudogene TRBV3-2) with TRBJ2-4, with 10 positions matching TRBD2. CDR1 is LGHDT, CDR2 YNNKEL, per germline (reference sequence). The CDR3 extends over 18 amino acids. V lost 3 bases, J lost 0 bases, and 8 bases stayed unmatched. CDR3 DNA sequence: TGTGCCAGCAGCCATGCTAGCGGGAGTCTCCTAGCCAAAAACATTCAGTACTTC. Residues: CASSHASGSLLAKNIQYF.

This chain links TRBV7-9 with TRBJ2-5; TRBD2 matches 8 bases. V trimming: 2 bases; J trimming: 5 bases; junction bases outside the gene matches: 4. Germline CDR1 is SEHNR and CDR2 is FQNEAQ (reference sequence). This CDR3 comprises 14 residues. CDR3 in DNA: TGTGCCAGCAGCTTATTAGCGGGATGGGAGACCCAGTACTTC. This sequence encodes CASSLLAGWETQYF.

J is TRBJ2-5 and V is TRBV4-1; 9 bases agree with TRBD1. The germline gives CDR1 MGHRA, CDR2 YSYEKL. Losses at the gene ends were 1 base for V and 4 bases for J; bases not matched to a gene: 1. This CDR3 is 14 amino acids long. This CDR3 reads CASSQAGQGETQYF. As DNA, the CDR3 is TGCGCCAGCAGCCAAGCGGGACAGGGAGAGACCCAGTACTTC.

The chain employs TRBV5-1 and TRBJ2-1; D is possibly TRBD2 (7 bases). Trimming removed 4 bases from V and 9 bases from J, with 17 bases in between. The CDR3 totals 14 residues. The germline CDR1 and CDR2 sequences are SGHRS and YFSETQ. The CDR3 loop is CASSSAGASLEQFF. CDR3 DNA: TGCGCCAGCAGCAGCGCGGGGGCTTCACTTGAGCAGTTCTTC. The full variable domain, its missing parts supplied by reference TRBV5-1 and TRBJ2-1, is KAGVTQTPRYLIKTRGQQVTLSCSPISGHRSVSWYQQTPGQGLQFLFEYFSETQRNKGNFPGRFSGRQFSNSRSEMNVSTLELGDSALYLCASSSAGASLEQFFGPGTRLTVL.

The V and J genes are TRBV5-1 and TRBJ2-7, with 10 positions matching TRBD1. The junction had 8 bases not matched to a gene; V was cut back by 6 bases and J by 2 bases. CDR1 is SGHRS and CDR2 is YFSETQ in the germline V gene. The CDR3 covers 15 residues. CDR3 loop: CASTSTGTGAYEQYF. CDR3 coding DNA: TGCGCCAGCACTTCAACCGGGACAGGGGCCTACGAGCAGTACTTC.

The chain combines TRBV29-1 with TRBJ2-1; 15 bases are a match to TRBD2. The CDR3 is 15 amino acids. Germline V gene lookup returns CDR1 SQVTM and CDR2 ANQGSEA. Germline trimming cut 7 bases from V and 7 bases from J; bases unmatched to any gene: 8. The CDR3 sequence: CSALGLAGGGNEQFF. Here the CDR3 DNA reads TGCAGCGCCCTGGGACTAGCGGGAGGTGGGAATGAGCAGTTCTTC.

J is TRBJ1-6 and V is TRBV4-1; maybe TRBD1 (5 bases). This CDR3 is built from 16 residues. V dropped 1 base and J dropped 5 bases, with 12 bases sitting between them. Germline V gives CDR1 MGHRA, CDR2 YSYEKL. CDR3 sequence (DNA): TGCGCCAGCAGCCAAGTCGGGGGACCAGATAATTCACCCCTCCACTTT. Protein sequence: CASSQVGGPDNSPLHF.

The chain's CDR3 is CASSIDRVHGELFF. For the CDR3, the DNA is TGTGCCAGTAGTATAGACAGGGTCCACGGGGAGCTGTTTTTT. The J gene is TRBJ2-2, the V gene TRBV19, with D possibly matching TRBD1 (5 bases). Between the trimmed V and J ends, which lost 0 bases and 7 bases, there was a span of 9 bases. Germline V lookup: CDR1 LNHDA, CDR2 SQIVND (reference sequence). This CDR3 spans 14 amino acids.

J is TRBJ2-2 and V is TRBV5-1; the match to TRBD1 covers 9 bases. The ends lost 6 bases at V and 5 bases at J; junction bases unmatched: 8. Germline values: CDR1 SGHRS, CDR2 YFSETQ. The CDR3 spans 15 residues. CDR3 in amino acids: CASTSGQGWTGELFF. The DNA of the CDR3 is TGCGCCAGCACCTCCGGACAGGGGTGGACCGGGGAGCTGTTTTTT. Looking up the rest from reference TRBV5-1 and TRBJ2-2 gives the full variable domain: KAGVTQTPRYLIKTRGQQVTLSCSPISGHRSVSWYQQTPGQGLQFLFEYFSETQRNKGNFPGRFSGRQFSNSRSEMNVSTLELGDSALYLCASTSGQGWTGELFFGEGSRLTVL.

CDR3 nucleotides: TGTGCCAGCAGCTTGGTCGGACACGGGAGGGCGGGGGAGACCCAGTACTTC. Its protein product is CASSLVGHGRAGETQYF. The rearrangement links TRBV5-4 to TRBJ2-5, with 8 bases identical to TRBD2. The CDR3 is made up of 17 amino acids. Trimming took 0 bases from V and 5 from J; bases not matched to a gene: 12. Germline CDR1 reads SGHNT; CDR2 reads YYREEE (reference sequence).

The chain links TRBV12-3 or TRBV12-4 to TRBJ2-3; D gene unclear. Trimming left V 5 bases short and J 4 bases short, with 10 bases between. The CDR3 is 13 amino acids. In nucleotides, the CDR3 is TGTGCCAGCAGTATAAGCCCCCCAGATACGCAGTATTTT. It yields the protein CASSISPPDTQYF.

The V and J genes are TRBV24-1 and TRBJ2-3, with 7 nucleotides matching TRBD2. The V gene end was trimmed by 2 bases and the J gene end by 2 bases; junction bases not matched to a gene: 9. Germline-derived CDR1 and CDR2 are KGHDR and SFDVKD. CDR3 length: 17 residues. The CDR3 loop reads CATSDYRGAGATDTQYF. The CDR3 DNA sequence: TGTGCCACCAGTGATTACCGCGGGGCGGGAGCCACAGATACGCAGTATTTT.

This chain uses TRBV29-1 with TRBJ2-1, with TRBD2 matching 14 bases. Germline V CDR1 and CDR2: SQVTM, ANQGSEA. V lost 7 bases to trimming and J lost 7 bases; unmatched junction nucleotides: 12. The CDR3 loop spans 16 amino acids. The CDR3 DNA follows: TGCAGCGCTGAGAGGGGACTAGCGGGAGTCTGGAATGAGCAGTTCTTC. Its protein product is CSAERGLAGVWNEQFF.

V and J are TRBV10-3 and TRBJ2-7; D might be TRBD1 (7 bases). Trimming took 10 bases from V and 4 from J, leaving 17 bases between them. Germline values: CDR1 ENHRY, CDR2 SYGVKD. This CDR3 is 13 amino acids long. The CDR3 here is CASQGGDGYEQYF. CDR3 sequence (DNA): TGTGCCAGCCAGGGGGGTGACGGGTACGAGCAGTACTTC.

V and J are TRBV19 and TRBJ2-1, with D perhaps TRBD2 (6 bases). The ends were cut back, 3 bases at V and 1 base at J, with 7 bases in the middle. This CDR3 spans 14 amino acids. The germline CDR1 and CDR2 sequences are LNHDA and SQIVND (reference sequence). CDR3 residues: CASSMRESYNEQFF. The CDR3, as DNA: TGTGCCAGTAGTATGCGGGAATCCTACAATGAGCAGTTCTTC.

This clone showed up just once. The V gene is TRBV2, the J gene TRBJ2-2; D unclear. This CDR3 contains 15 residues. V dropped 3 bases and J dropped 6 bases, with 14 bases sitting between them. The V gene's germline CDR1 is SNHLY and CDR2 FYNNEI. The CDR3 reads CASSESYRVSGELFF. As DNA, the CDR3 is TGTGCCAGCAGTGAGAGCTACCGAGTATCCGGGGAGCTGTTTTTT. Filled out from reference TRBV2 and TRBJ2-2, the complete variable domain reads EPEVTQTPSHQVTQMGQEVILRCVPISNHLYFYWYRQILGQKVEFLVSFYNNEISEKSEIFDDQFSVERPDGSNFTLKIRSTKLEDSAMYFCASSESYRVSGELFFGEGSRLTVL.

This clone was observed a few times. The chain couples TRBV11-3 to TRBJ2-2, with 14 positions matching TRBD2. There are 15 residues in the CDR3. Trimming removed 7 bases from V and 7 bases from J; junction bases left unmatched: 5. CDR1 SGHNT and CDR2 YENEEA come from the germline V gene. The CDR3 nucleotides read TGTGCCAGCACCCGACTAGCGGGAGGGCTCGGGGAGCTGTTTTTT. Protein product: CASTRLAGGLGELFF.

The gene calls are TRBV11-2 and TRBJ1-1; D uncertain. From germline, CDR1 is SGHAT and CDR2 FQNNGV. Trimming removed 3 bases from V and 1 base from J, with 21 bases in between. The CDR3 loop spans 18 amino acids. The CDR3 sequence: CASSLGFRGEEGNTEAFF. DNA of the CDR3: TGTGCCAGCAGCTTGGGGTTTCGGGGAGAAGAGGGGAACACTGAAGCTTTCTTT.

The CDR3 loop is CASSRVAGGEQFF. The CDR3 DNA reads as TGCGCCAGCAGCAGGGTAGCGGGAGGTGAGCAGTTCTTC. The J gene is TRBJ2-1, the V gene TRBV5-1; 10 bases are a match to TRBD2. CDR3 length: 13 residues. Germline lookup yields CDR1 SGHRS and CDR2 YFSETQ. The V and J ends lost 4 bases and 9 bases, in that order; junction bases with no gene match: 4.

The V call is TRBV6-5, the J call TRBJ2-6; D may be TRBD2 (5 bases). The CDR3 sequence is 13 residues long. The germline V and J ends were trimmed by 8 bases and 0 bases, with 5 bases remaining between them. Germline lookup yields CDR1 MNHEY and CDR2 SVGAGI. CDR3 nucleotide sequence: TGTGCCAGCGAGGGCTCTGGGGCCAACGTCCTGACTTTC. Protein sequence: CASEGSGANVLTF.

The CDR3 bases are TGTGCCATCAGTATTAGGGGGGGGCGCACAGATACGCAGTATTTT. Its translation is CAISIRGGRTDTQYF. The gene calls are TRBV10-3 and TRBJ2-3; D is possibly TRBD2 (7 bases). V was pared by 5 bases and J by 1 base, with 13 bases between. This CDR3 has 15 residues. The germline gives CDR1 ENHRY, CDR2 SYGVKD.

CDR3 sequence reads: CASSPRRIGAYEQYF. The CDR3 region has the DNA TGCGCCAGCAGCCCGCGCAGGATAGGGGCTTACGAGCAGTACTTC. The chain is built from TRBV5-1 and TRBJ2-7, with D perhaps matching TRBD1 (5 bases). This CDR3 comprises 15 residues. Trimming removed 4 bases from V and 4 bases from J, with 18 bases in between. Germline values: CDR1 SGHRS, CDR2 YFSETQ.

The chain is built from TRBV20-1 and TRBJ2-1; 7 bases agree with TRBD1. Germline lookup yields CDR1 DFQATT and CDR2 SNEGSKA (reference sequence). Trimming at V came to 3 bases and at J to 13 bases, leaving 9 bases not matched to a gene. CDR3 length equals 12 residues. In DNA form, the CDR3 reads TGCAGTGCTAGTCGGGGCACAGGGGACCAGTTCTTC. Encoded protein: CSASRGTGDQFF.

Only one count was recorded for this clone. This chain joins TRBV30 and TRBJ1-1, with unresolved D. V dropped 3 bases and J dropped 11 bases, with 22 bases sitting between them. This CDR3 is 14 amino acids long. Per germline, CDR1 GTSNPN and CDR2 SVGIG (reference sequence). The CDR3 loop reads CAWRRNPLILWAFF. The CDR3 DNA follows: TGTGCCTGGAGAAGAAACCCCCTGATACTTTGGGCTTTCTTT.